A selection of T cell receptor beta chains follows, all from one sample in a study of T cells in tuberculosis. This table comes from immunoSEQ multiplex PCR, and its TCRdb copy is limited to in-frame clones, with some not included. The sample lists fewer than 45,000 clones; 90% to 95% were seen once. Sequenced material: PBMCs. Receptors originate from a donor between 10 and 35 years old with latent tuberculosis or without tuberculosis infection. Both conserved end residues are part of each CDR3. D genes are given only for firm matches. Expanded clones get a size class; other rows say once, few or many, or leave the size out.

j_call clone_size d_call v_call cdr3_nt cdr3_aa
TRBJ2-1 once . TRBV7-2 TGTGCCAGCAGCCCCCGAGGGGGGGCGCGCGATGAGCAGTTCTTC CASSPRGGARDEQFF
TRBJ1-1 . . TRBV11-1 TGTGCCAGCAGCTTAGTCCCCCTTGAAGCTTTCTTT CASSLVPLEAFF
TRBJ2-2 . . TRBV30 TGTGCCTGGAGTGAACGGACCGGGGAGCTGTTTTTT CAWSERTGELFF
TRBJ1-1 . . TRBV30 TGTGCCTGGAAGTCCGCAATCATCCGGAGACGCGGTACTCGGACTGAAGCTTTCTTT CAWKSAIIRRRGTRTEAFF
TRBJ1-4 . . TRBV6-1 TGTGCCAGCAGTGAGGGCGGGTATGAAAAACTGTTTTTT CASSEGGYEKLFF
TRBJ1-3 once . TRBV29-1 TGCAGCGTTAGAAACACCCCCTCTGGAAACACCATATATTTT CSVRNTPSGNTIYF
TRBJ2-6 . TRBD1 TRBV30 TGTGCCTGGAGTGTACTTACAGGGGGAGGTAGATTTACTGGGGCCAACGTCCTGACTTTC CAWSVLTGGGRFTGANVLTF
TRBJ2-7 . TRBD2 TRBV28 TGTGCCAGCAGACCGAGCGGGGCACCCTCCTACGAGCAGTACTTC CASRPSGAPSYEQYF
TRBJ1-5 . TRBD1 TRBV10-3 TGTGCCATCCTGGGATTGATCGGGACAGGGCGACTTAGGGGCAATCAGCCCCAGCATTTT CAILGLIGTGRLRGNQPQHF
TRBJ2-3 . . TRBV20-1 TGCAGTGCTACCCGAGTGGATACGCAGTATTTT CSATRVDTQYF
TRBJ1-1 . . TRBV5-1 TGCGCCAGCACCTCCAGGGGCCGGAACACTGAAGCTTTCTTT CASTSRGRNTEAFF
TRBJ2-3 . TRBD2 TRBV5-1 TGCGCCAGCAGCTTGACGACTAGCGGGAGGGCAGATACGCAGTATTTT CASSLTTSGRADTQYF
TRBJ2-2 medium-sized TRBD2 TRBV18 TGTGCCAGCTCACCTCCAGTGGGGGGGATCCGGGAGCTGTTTTTT CASSPPVGGIRELFF
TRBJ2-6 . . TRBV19 TGTGCCAGTACTGTGAGCTCTGGGGCCAACGTCCTGACTTTC CASTVSSGANVLTF
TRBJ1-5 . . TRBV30 TGTGCCTGGAGTAACTCAAATCAGCCCCAGCATTTT CAWSNSNQPQHF
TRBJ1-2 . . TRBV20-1 TGCAGTGCTAGTTACAGGGTCGGCTACACCTTC CSASYRVGYTF
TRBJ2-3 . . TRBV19 TGTGCCAGTCAGGGAATCCACCCAGATACGCAGTATTTT CASQGIHPDTQYF
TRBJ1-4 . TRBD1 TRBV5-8 TGTGCCAGCAGCTTACTAGGGGGCAAAAATGAAAAACTGTTTTTT CASSLLGGKNEKLFF
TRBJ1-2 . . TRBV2 TGTGCCAGCAGCCCCGGGGGGCGGACTAACTATGGCTACACCTTC CASSPGGRTNYGYTF
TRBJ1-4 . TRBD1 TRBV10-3 TGTGCCAGCGGACAGGGAAGGTTGGCTAATGAAAAACTGTTTTTT CASGQGRLANEKLFF
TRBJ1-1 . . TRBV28 TGTGCCAGCAGTCCCCCGCAGGAGGGACTAGGAGAAGCTTTCTTT CASSPPQEGLGEAFF
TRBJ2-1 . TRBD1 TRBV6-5 TGTGCCAGCAGTTCACAGGGGGCGGGTGAGCAGTTCTTC CASSSQGAGEQFF
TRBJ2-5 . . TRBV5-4 TGTGCCAGCAGCCCATTGCGAAGCGGCCAAGAGACCCAGTACTTC CASSPLRSGQETQYF
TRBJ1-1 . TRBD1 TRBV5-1 TGCGCCAGCAGCTTGGTTCGGGCAGGGGGCTTGGAAGCTTTCTTT CASSLVRAGGLEAFF
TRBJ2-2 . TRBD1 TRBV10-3 TGTGCCATCAGTGAATTGTCAGGGGGCAACTCCGCGAACACCGGGGAGCTGTTTTTT CAISELSGGNSANTGELFF
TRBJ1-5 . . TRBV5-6 TGTGCCAGCAGCCCCGTTACTGGGACAACTACTCAGCCCCAGCATTTT CASSPVTGTTTQPQHF
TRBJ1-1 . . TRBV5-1 TGCGCCAGCAGCTTGGGGGTAGGGGTCACTGAAGCTTTCTTT CASSLGVGVTEAFF
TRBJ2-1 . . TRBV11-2 TGTGCCAGCAGCTTAGATCCACCCGGGGGTTTTTACAATGAGCAGTTCTTC CASSLDPPGGFYNEQFF
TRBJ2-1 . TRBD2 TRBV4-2 TGTGCCAGCAGCCAAGATGCGTGGACTAGCGCTTACAATGAGCAGTTCTTC CASSQDAWTSAYNEQFF
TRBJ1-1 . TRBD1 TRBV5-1 TGCGCCAGCACACCGACAGGGGACACTGAAGCTTTCTTT CASTPTGDTEAFF
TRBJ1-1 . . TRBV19 TGTGCCAGTAGTATAGTCGGGGGATACACTGAAGCTTTCTTT CASSIVGGYTEAFF
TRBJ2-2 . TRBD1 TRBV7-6 TGTGCCAGCAGCTTAGAAGGGGGCCAGAACACCGGGGAGCTGTTTTTT CASSLEGGQNTGELFF
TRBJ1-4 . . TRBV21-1 TGTGCCAGCAGCAAAGCCACACCGCAAAAGAGGACAGGCCGAATGTGGGAAAAACTGTTTTTT CASSKATPQKRTGRMWEKLFF
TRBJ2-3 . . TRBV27 TGTGCCGGCAGTTCACCTCATGCGGGGAAAACAGATACGCAGTATTTT CAGSSPHAGKTDTQYF
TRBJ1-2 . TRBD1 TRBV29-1 TGCAGCTCTGGCGGGACAGGAGGAGGTAGCTATGGCTACACCTTC CSSGGTGGGSYGYTF
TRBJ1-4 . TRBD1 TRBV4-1 TGCGCCAGCAGCCAATGGGGACAGACGAATGAAAAACTGTTTTTT CASSQWGQTNEKLFF
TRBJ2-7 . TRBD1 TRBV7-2 TGTGCCAGCAGCTTAGTAATGCGGACAGGGGGCTCCTACGAGCAGTACTTC CASSLVMRTGGSYEQYF
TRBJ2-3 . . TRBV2 TGTGCCAGCAAAGGAAGACTACAGAGCACAGATACGCAGTATTTT CASKGRLQSTDTQYF
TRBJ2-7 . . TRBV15 TGTGCCACCAGCAGAGAAGTGGGACAACTAAGTTGGGACGAGCAGTACTTC CATSREVGQLSWDEQYF
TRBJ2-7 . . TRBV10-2 TGCGCCAGCAGTGACCTAGGGAGGCAGGGAAGCTACGAGCAGTACTTC CASSDLGRQGSYEQYF
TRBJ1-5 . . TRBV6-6 TGTGCCAGCAGTCCCGGGCAGCCCCAGCATTTT CASSPGQPQHF
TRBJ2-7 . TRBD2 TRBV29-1 TGCAGCGTTGAGTCCCCGGGGGGGTACGAGCAGTACTTC CSVESPGGYEQYF
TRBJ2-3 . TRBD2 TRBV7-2 TGTGCCAGCAGCTTCGTTAGCGGGGGCGGGGATACGCAGTATTTT CASSFVSGGGDTQYF
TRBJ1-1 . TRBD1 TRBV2 TGTGCCAGCACCGCGCGGACAGGGGGTGTGAACACTGAAGCTTTCTTT CASTARTGGVNTEAFF
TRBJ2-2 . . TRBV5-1 TGCGCCAGCAGCTTAAGCGATTACACCGGGGAGCTGTTTTTT CASSLSDYTGELFF
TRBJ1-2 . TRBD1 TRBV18 TGTGCCAGCTCACCACCGACAGGGGACGGCTACACCTTC CASSPPTGDGYTF
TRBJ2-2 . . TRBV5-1 TGCGCCAGTTCGACCGGGAGTAACACCGGGGAGCTGTTTTTT CASSTGSNTGELFF
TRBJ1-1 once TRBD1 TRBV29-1 TGCAGCGTCCTCCAGACAGGGGGCGCTTCTGAAGCTTTCTTT CSVLQTGGASEAFF
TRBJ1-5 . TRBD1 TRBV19 TGTGCCAGTAGTATATTCAGGGGGCACACTCATCAGCCCCAGCATTTT CASSIFRGHTHQPQHF
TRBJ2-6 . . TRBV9 TGTGCCAGCAGCTTCGCAGGGTCCGGGGCCAACGTCCTGACTTTC CASSFAGSGANVLTF
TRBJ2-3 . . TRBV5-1 TGCGCCAGCAGCTCACGGACTCCTCCTGGAGATACGCAGTATTTT CASSSRTPPGDTQYF
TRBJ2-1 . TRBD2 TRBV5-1 TGCGCCAGCAGCTTGGGGTCTAGCGGAGGCTCCTACAATGAGCAGTTCTTC CASSLGSSGGSYNEQFF
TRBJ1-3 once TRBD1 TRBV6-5 TGTGCCAGCAGTTACTCGACAGGGAGGAGAAACACCATATATTTT CASSYSTGRRNTIYF
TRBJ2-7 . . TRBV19 TGTGCCAGTAGTCGGCGGCCCGTCTCCTACGAGCAGTACTTC CASSRRPVSYEQYF
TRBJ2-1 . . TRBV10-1 TGCGCCAGCAGTCCGGGGGCCCCGGGGGGTGGAATACTGCATGAGCAGTTCTTC CASSPGAPGGGILHEQFF